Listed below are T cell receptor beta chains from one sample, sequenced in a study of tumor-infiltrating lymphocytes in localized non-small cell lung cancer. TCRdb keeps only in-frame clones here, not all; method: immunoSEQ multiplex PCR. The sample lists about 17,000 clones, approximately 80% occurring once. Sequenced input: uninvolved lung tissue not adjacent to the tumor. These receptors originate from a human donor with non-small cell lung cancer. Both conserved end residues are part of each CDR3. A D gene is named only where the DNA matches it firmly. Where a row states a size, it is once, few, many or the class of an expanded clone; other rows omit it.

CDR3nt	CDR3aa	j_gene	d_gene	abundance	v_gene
TGTGCCAGCGGGAGGGCGGGAGGAGAGGGCGAGCAGTACTTC	CASGRAGGEGEQYF	TRBJ2-7	TRBD2	NA	TRBV5-4
TGTGCCAGCAGCTCATCAGGGGTCAACGAGCAGTACTTC	CASSSSGVNEQYF	TRBJ2-7	NA	NA	TRBV7-9
TGTGCCAGCAGCTTAGTATACGGGGGCGGAAACATTCAGTACTTC	CASSLVYGGGNIQYF	TRBJ2-4	NA	NA	TRBV7-2
TGTGCCAGCAGCCCCAAGGGCCCAGAGACCCAGTACTTC	CASSPKGPETQYF	TRBJ2-5	NA	NA	TRBV7-9
TGTGCCAGCTCATCAGACAGCTCTGAGCAGTTCTTC	CASSSDSSEQFF	TRBJ2-1	NA	NA	TRBV18
TGTGCCAGCAGCGCCCCCCCAGATACGCAGTATTTT	CASSAPPDTQYF	TRBJ2-3	NA	once	TRBV2
TGTGCCAGCAGCCTGCGGACGGAGACGGATACGCAGTATTTT	CASSLRTETDTQYF	TRBJ2-3	NA	NA	TRBV4-2
TGTGCCAGCAGTCCCCTAAGGACAACTAATGAAAAACTGTTTTTT	CASSPLRTTNEKLFF	TRBJ1-4	NA	few	TRBV6-1
TGTGCCAGCAGCTCTTCGACAGGGTTAAGTGGCTACACCTTC	CASSSSTGLSGYTF	TRBJ1-2	TRBD1	NA	TRBV11-3
TGTGCCAGCAGCGCCGGGACAGGGTCCCACGAGCAGTACTTC	CASSAGTGSHEQYF	TRBJ2-7	TRBD1	NA	TRBV4-2
TGTGCCAGCAGTTCCTCCCCCGGGACAGGGAGTGACGAGCAGTACTTC	CASSSSPGTGSDEQYF	TRBJ2-7	TRBD1	NA	TRBV28
TGCGCCAGCAGTGAAACGGCGGGAGGGAGGACCGGGGAGCTGTTTTTT	CASSETAGGRTGELFF	TRBJ2-2	TRBD2	NA	TRBV10-2
TGTGCCAGCAGGCTACCGGGACAGGGTGACTACGAGCAGTACTTC	CASRLPGQGDYEQYF	TRBJ2-7	TRBD1	NA	TRBV5-8
TGCGCCAGCAGCCATCTACAGGCCCCCTACGAGCAGTACTTC	CASSHLQAPYEQYF	TRBJ2-7	NA	NA	TRBV4-1
TGTGCCAGCAGCTTGGAAGGTGGAGATCAGCCCCAGCATTTT	CASSLEGGDQPQHF	TRBJ1-5	NA	NA	TRBV4-2
TGTGCCAGCAGCTTGGCACAGGGTTTAGGTGAGCAGTTCTTC	CASSLAQGLGEQFF	TRBJ2-1	NA	NA	TRBV5-4
TGTGCCAGCAGGGCAGGGCTTGGGACCGGGGAGCTGTTTTTT	CASRAGLGTGELFF	TRBJ2-2	NA	once	TRBV6-1
TGTGCCAGCAGCCAGGACCGGTCTTCCACCGGGGAGCTGTTTTTT	CASSQDRSSTGELFF	TRBJ2-2	NA	NA	TRBV7-2
TGTGCCAGCTCACCACAGACAGGGAAAGCTGAAAAACTGTTTTTT	CASSPQTGKAEKLFF	TRBJ1-4	TRBD1	NA	TRBV18
TGTGCCAGCGCCGAGGGGGCGGACTATGGCTACACCTTC	CASAEGADYGYTF	TRBJ1-2	TRBD1	NA	TRBV2
TGTGCCAGCAGTGGGGGGGGGACCCAGTACTTC	CASSGGGTQYF	TRBJ2-5	TRBD2	NA	TRBV6-5
TGTGCTAGTGGTTTGAGAACAGGGACTGAAGCTTTCTTT	CASGLRTGTEAFF	TRBJ1-1	NA	NA	TRBV12-5
TGTGCCAGCAGTCGGGACTCGACCTACGAGCAGTACTTC	CASSRDSTYEQYF	TRBJ2-7	NA	NA	TRBV6-6
TGCGCCAGCAGCCCTCCGGGGAACACTGAAGCTTTCTTT	CASSPPGNTEAFF	TRBJ1-1	NA	few	TRBV4-1
TGCGCCAGCAGCGGAGGGACAGGAGGCACTGAAGCTTTCTTT	CASSGGTGGTEAFF	TRBJ1-1	TRBD1	NA	TRBV5-1
TGTGCCAGCAGTTCTCTAGCGGGAGGGAGGGAGACCCAGTACTTC	CASSSLAGGRETQYF	TRBJ2-5	TRBD2	NA	TRBV28
TGTGCCAGCAGCCCCGGGCCGTCGGAGGAGCAGTACTTC	CASSPGPSEEQYF	TRBJ2-7	NA	NA	TRBV7-3
TGCGCCAGCAGCATGGACGGACAGGGCAATCAGCCCCAGCATTTT	CASSMDGQGNQPQHF	TRBJ1-5	TRBD1	NA	TRBV5-1
TGTGCCAGCAGCACGGACAGGGGAGAGACCCAGTACTTC	CASSTDRGETQYF	TRBJ2-5	TRBD1	NA	TRBV7-7
TGCAGCGTTGAACTCTATAACTATGGCTACACCTTC	CSVELYNYGYTF	TRBJ1-2	NA	few	TRBV29-1
TGTGCCACCAGGGTTGGGGGAGGTGGCGGGGAGCTGTTTTTT	CATRVGGGGGELFF	TRBJ2-2	NA	NA	TRBV6-5
TGTGCCAGCAGTGACAGGCGGGAGACTTTCTTT	CASSDRRETFF	TRBJ1-1	NA	NA	TRBV28
TGTGCCAGCAGTTACTCCCCGACTAACTATGGCTACACCTTC	CASSYSPTNYGYTF	TRBJ1-2	NA	few	TRBV6-5